This T cell receptor (beta chain) was sequenced for a study of cytomegalovirus exposure and HLA in healthy donors. PCR used 60 Vbeta primers and 13 Jbeta primers. Some clones are missing from TCRdb's copy, which holds only in-frame ones; the method was immunoSEQ multiplex PCR. The table records around 170,000 clones, about four fifths of them present only once. This TCR came from a man aged 40-49 years in good health and CMV-seronegative. Sequenced input: PBMCs.

The CDR3 sequence: CASSPDGFSGTSPFF. For the CDR3, the DNA is TGTGCCAGCAGCCCCGACGGATTCTCCGGGACTAGTCCGTTCTTC. The gene calls are TRBV7-2 and TRBJ2-1; 8 bases are shared with TRBD2. Germline V gene sequence: CDR1 SGHTA, CDR2 FQGNSA. After removal of 5 bases from V and 15 bases from J, the junction contained 18 bases not matched to a gene. The CDR3 contains 15 residues.